This record covers a single T cell receptor beta chain. The antigen is unknown. This sample was taken from a study of early stage breast cancer tumors. Study-level background: Of around 15 invasive breast tumors, fewer than 13 were hormone receptor-positive, HER2-negative.

The V gene's germline CDR1 is SGHRS and CDR2 YFSETQ. The J segment lost 2 bases and the V segment lost 4 bases, leaving 9 bases of the junction unmatched. This CDR3 is built from 15 residues. This table comes from immunoSEQ multiplex PCR, and its TCRdb copy is limited to in-frame clones, with some not included. The table lists around 25,000 clones, roughly 67% of them singletons, with more than 9% in the top ten. Study-level points and caveats: Compared with adjacent normal breast, tumors showed approximately 2.5-fold denser, more clonal T cells. Commonly generated sequences made up most enriched TCRB sequences shared between patients. Functional markers like CD4, CD8 and FOXP3 were missed in bulk sequencing.

This clonotype was sampled from a person aged 55 to 70 with breast cancer. Sequenced sample: breast tumor tissue. V and J are TRBV5-1 and TRBJ2-7, with TRBD1 matching over 7 bases. CDR3 bases: TGCGCCAGCAGCCTCGCACAGGGGTTCACCTACGAGCAGTACTTC. Translating it yields CASSLAQGFTYEQYF.